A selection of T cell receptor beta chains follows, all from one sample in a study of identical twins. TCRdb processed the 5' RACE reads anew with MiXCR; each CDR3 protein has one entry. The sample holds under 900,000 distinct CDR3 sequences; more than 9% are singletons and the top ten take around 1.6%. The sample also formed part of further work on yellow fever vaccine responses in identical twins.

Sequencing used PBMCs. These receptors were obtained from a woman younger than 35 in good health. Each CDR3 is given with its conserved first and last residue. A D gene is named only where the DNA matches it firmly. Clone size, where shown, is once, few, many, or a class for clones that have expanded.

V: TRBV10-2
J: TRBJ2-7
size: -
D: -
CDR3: CASAQGHEQYF
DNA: TGCGCCAGCGCGCAGGGGCACGAGCAGTACTTC

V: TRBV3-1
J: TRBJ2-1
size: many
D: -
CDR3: CASSQAQGFLLNEQFF
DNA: TGTGCCAGCAGCCAAGCGCAGGGGTTCCTACTCAATGAGCAGTTCTTC

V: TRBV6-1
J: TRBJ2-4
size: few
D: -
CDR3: CASSSPQDPRDIQYF
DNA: TGTGCCAGCAGCTCTCCCCAGGACCCACGGGATATTCAGTACTTC

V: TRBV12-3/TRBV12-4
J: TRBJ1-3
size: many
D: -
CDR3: CASSPGAGPDTIYF
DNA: TGTGCCAGCAGTCCCGGGGCAGGGCCAGACACCATATATTTT

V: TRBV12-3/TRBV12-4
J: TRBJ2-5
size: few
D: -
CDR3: CASTLGGGVTQYF
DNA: TGTGCCAGCACCCTAGGGGGGGGGGTGACCCAGTACTTC

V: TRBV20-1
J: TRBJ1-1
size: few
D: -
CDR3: CSANDGRGTEAFF
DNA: TGCAGTGCCAACGACGGGAGGGGCACTGAAGCTTTCTTT

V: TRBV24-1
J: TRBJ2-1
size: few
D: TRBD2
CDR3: CATSDWGLAGRDEQFF
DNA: TGTGCCACCAGTGATTGGGGACTAGCGGGAAGGGATGAGCAGTTCTTC

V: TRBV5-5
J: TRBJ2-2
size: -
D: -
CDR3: CASSLDVNTGELFF
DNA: TGTGCCAGCAGCTTGGACGTTAACACCGGGGAGCTGTTTTTT

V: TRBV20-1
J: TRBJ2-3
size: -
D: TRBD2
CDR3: CSAFGLAGAGDTQYF
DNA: TGCAGTGCCTTCGGACTAGCTGGAGCTGGGGATACGCAGTATTTT

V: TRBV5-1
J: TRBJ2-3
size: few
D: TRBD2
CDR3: CASSPDARGGLRDTQYF
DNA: TGCGCCAGCAGCCCAGACGCGCGGGGGGGCCTGAGAGATACGCAGTATTTT

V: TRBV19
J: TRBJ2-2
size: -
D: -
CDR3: CASSPPGYTGELFF
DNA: TGTGCCAGTAGCCCCCCGGGTTACACCGGGGAGCTGTTTTTT

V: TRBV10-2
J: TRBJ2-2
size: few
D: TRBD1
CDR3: CASSIDRGHTGELFF
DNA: TGCGCCAGCAGTATTGACAGGGGGCACACCGGGGAGCTGTTTTTT

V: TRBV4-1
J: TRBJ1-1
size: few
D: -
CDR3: CASSHATGQEAFF
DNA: TGCGCCAGCAGCCACGCTACTGGGCAGGAAGCTTTCTTT

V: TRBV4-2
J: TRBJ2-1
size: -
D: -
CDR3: CASSQESTRGINYNEQFF
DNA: TGTGCCAGCAGCCAAGAATCTACGCGGGGTATAAACTACAATGAGCAGTTCTTC

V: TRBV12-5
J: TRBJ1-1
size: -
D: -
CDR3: CASALGGTRGPNTEAFF
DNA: TGTGCTAGTGCTCTCGGGGGAACACGGGGTCCGAACACTGAAGCTTTCTTT

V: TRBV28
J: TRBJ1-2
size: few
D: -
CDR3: CASSRYGYTF
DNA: TGTGCCAGCAGCCGATATGGCTACACCTTC

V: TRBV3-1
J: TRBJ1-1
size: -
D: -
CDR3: CASSQAGWSAEAFF
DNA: TGTGCCAGCAGCCAAGCGGGGTGGTCGGCTGAAGCTTTCTTT

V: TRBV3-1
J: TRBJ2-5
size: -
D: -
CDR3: CASSGGTQGQETQYF
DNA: TGTGCCAGCAGTGGAGGGACACAGGGGCAAGAGACCCAGTACTTC

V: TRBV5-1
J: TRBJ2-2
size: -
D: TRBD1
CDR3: CASSQPGTATGELFF
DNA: TGCGCCAGCAGCCAACCCGGGACAGCCACCGGGGAGCTGTTTTTT

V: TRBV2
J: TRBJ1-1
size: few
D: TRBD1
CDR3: CASQPGGTTEAFF
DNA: TGTGCCAGCCAACCAGGGGGGACCACTGAAGCTTTCTTT

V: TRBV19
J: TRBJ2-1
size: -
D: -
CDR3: CASSGGPPYNEQFF
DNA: TGTGCCAGTAGCGGGGGTCCACCCTACAATGAGCAGTTCTTC

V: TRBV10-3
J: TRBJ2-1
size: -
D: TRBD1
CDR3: CAISERDRGYNEQFF
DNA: TGTGCCATCAGTGAACGGGACAGGGGATACAATGAGCAGTTCTTC

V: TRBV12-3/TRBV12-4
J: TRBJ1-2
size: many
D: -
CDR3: CASSLQGSYGYTF
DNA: TGTGCCAGCAGTTTACAGGGTTCATATGGCTACACCTTC

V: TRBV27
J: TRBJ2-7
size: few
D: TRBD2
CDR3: CASINSGGGFYEQYF
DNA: TGTGCCAGCATCAATAGCGGGGGGGGTTTCTACGAGCAGTACTTC

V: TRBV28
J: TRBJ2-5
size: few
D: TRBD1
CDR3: CASSFSTGETQYF
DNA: TGTGCCAGCAGTTTCTCGACAGGGGAGACCCAGTACTTC

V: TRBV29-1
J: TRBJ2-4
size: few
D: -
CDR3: CSVENWGAGIQYF
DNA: TGCAGCGTTGAAAACTGGGGGGCCGGCATTCAGTACTTC

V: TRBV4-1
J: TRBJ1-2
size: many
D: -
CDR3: CASSQAGRYGYTF
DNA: TGCGCCAGCAGCCAAGCGGGACGGTATGGCTACACCTTC

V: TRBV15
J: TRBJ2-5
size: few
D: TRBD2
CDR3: CATSRRLAGAQETQYF
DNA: TGTGCCACCAGCAGACGACTAGCGGGGGCTCAAGAGACCCAGTACTTC

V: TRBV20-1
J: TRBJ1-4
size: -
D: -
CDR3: CSARLRGFNEKLFF
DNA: TGCAGTGCTAGACTCAGGGGATTTAATGAAAAACTGTTTTTT

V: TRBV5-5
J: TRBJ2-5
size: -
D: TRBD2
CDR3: CASRRLAGGQETQYF
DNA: TGTGCCAGCAGGAGACTAGCGGGGGGTCAAGAGACCCAGTACTTC

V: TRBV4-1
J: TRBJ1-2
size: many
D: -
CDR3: CASSTYSGGGYTF
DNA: TGCGCCAGCAGCACATATTCGGGGGGAGGCTACACCTTC

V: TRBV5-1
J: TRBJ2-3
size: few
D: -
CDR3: CASSGTGAGTSTDTQYF
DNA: TGCGCCAGCAGTGGAACGGGGGCCGGGACTTCCACAGATACGCAGTATTTT

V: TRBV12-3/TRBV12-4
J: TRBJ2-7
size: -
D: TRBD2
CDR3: CATTTSGTYEEQYF
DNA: TGTGCCACCACGACTAGCGGGACCTATGAGGAGCAGTACTTC

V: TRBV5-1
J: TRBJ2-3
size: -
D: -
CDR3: CASSLAAVGALAITDTQYF
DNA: TGCGCCAGCAGCTTGGCCGCGGTAGGGGCGCTGGCAATCACAGATACGCAGTATTTT

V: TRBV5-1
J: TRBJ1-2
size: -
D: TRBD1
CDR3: CASRPGGDRGNYGYTF
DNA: TGCGCCAGCCGACCTGGGGGGGACAGGGGCAACTATGGCTACACCTTC

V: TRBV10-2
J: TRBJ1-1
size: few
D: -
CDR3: CASHPREGRDTEAFF
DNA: TGCGCCAGCCACCCCCGGGAGGGCAGAGACACTGAAGCTTTCTTT

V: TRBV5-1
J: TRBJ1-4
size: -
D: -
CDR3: CASSSNQVEKLFF
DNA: TGCGCCAGCAGCTCGAACCAGGTTGAAAAACTGTTTTTT

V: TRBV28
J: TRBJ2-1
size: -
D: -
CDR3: CAFSGGNEQFF
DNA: TGTGCCTTCAGTGGGGGGAATGAGCAGTTCTTC

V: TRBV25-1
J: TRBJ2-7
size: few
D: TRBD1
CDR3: CASAHRGPYEQYF
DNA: TGTGCCAGCGCCCACAGGGGCCCCTACGAGCAGTACTTC

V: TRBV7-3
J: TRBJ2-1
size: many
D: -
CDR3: CASSLMDSNEQFF
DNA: TGTGCCAGCAGCTTAATGGATAGCAATGAGCAGTTCTTC

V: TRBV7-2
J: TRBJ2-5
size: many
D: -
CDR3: CASSPGQYQETQYF
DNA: TGTGCCAGCAGCCCCGGACAGTACCAAGAGACCCAGTACTTC

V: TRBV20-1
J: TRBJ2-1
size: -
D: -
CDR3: CSLGGPWVNEQFF
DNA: TGCAGCCTTGGAGGGCCCTGGGTTAATGAGCAGTTCTTC

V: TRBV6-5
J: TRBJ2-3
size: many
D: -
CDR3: CASSTRADTQYF
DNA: TGTGCCAGCAGCACTAGGGCAGATACGCAGTATTTT

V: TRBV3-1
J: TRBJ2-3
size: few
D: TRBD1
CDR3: CASSLGTAADTQYF
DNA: TGTGCCAGCAGCCTCGGGACAGCCGCAGATACGCAGTATTTT